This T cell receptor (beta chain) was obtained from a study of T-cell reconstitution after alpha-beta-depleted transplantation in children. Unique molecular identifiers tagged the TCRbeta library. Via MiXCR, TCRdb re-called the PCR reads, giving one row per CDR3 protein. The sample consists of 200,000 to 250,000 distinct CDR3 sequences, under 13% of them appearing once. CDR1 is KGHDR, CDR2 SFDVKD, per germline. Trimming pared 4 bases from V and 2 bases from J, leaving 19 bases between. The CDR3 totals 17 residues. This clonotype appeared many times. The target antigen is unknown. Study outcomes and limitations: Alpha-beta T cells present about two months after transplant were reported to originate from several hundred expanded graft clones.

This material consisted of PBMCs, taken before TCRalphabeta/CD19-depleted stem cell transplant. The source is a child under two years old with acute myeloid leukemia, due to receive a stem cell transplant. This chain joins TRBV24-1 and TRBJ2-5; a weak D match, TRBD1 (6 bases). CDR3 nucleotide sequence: TGTGCCACCAGTGACTCTACAGCCTCGGACAGTCAAGAGACCCAGTACTTC. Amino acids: CATSDSTASDSQETQYF.